This passage covers 29 T cell receptor beta chains from one sample sequenced in a study of early T cells in non-severe SARS-CoV-2 infection. MiXCR, run by TCRdb on the 5' RACE reads, gives a single entry per CDR3 protein. The sample lists some 64,000 distinct CDR3 sequences, 20% occurring once. This sample comprised whole blood, obtained at baseline. Every receptor here comes from an adult who was a healthcare worker with PCR-confirmed SARS-CoV-2 infection or an uninfected control (not recorded which).

This sequence joins TRBV6-2 or TRBV6-3 and TRBJ2-1, with TRBD2 identical over 9 bases. The CDR3 runs to 15 residues. Germline V CDR1 and CDR2: MNHEY, SVGEGT. With 6 bases clipped from V and 1 base from J, the junction kept 4 bases outside the gene matches. The CDR3 nucleotides read TGTGCCAGCAGGCGCCTAGCGGGGTCCTACAATGAGCAGTTCTTC. Its translation: CASRRLAGSYNEQFF.

Only a few counts were recorded for this clonotype. This chain uses TRBV20-1 with TRBJ2-1, with D maybe TRBD2 (6 bases). The CDR3 has 15 residues. CDR1 is DFQATT, CDR2 SNEGSKA, per germline (reference sequence). V shed 0 bases and J shed 8 bases, with 17 bases lying between them. CDR3 protein: CSARDIRLDYDEQFF. CDR3 nucleotides: TGCAGTGCTAGAGATATAAGACTAGATTATGATGAGCAGTTCTTC.

The sample holds a few counts of this clonotype. This sequence joins TRBV19 and TRBJ2-2; TRBD1 is a possible D gene (6 bases). This CDR3 region has 17 residues. Between the trimmed V and J ends, which lost 2 bases and 5 bases, there was a span of 18 bases. Germline CDR1 and CDR2: LNHDA and SQIVND (reference sequence). Here the CDR3 DNA reads TGTGCCAGTAGTATAAGGGGAGTCCAGGGGCTAACCGGGGAGCTGTTTTTT. It specifies CASSIRGVQGLTGELFF.

This clonotype showed up just a few times. The rearrangement uses TRBV4-1 and TRBJ2-1, with D tentatively TRBD1 or TRBD2 (5 bases each). Trimming removed 1 base from V and 2 bases from J, with 9 bases in between. CDR3 length: 15 residues. CDR1 MGHRA and CDR2 YSYEKL come from the germline V gene. CDR3 residues: CASSQGGVAYNEQFF. Written as DNA, the CDR3 is TGCGCCAGCAGCCAAGGAGGGGTCGCCTACAATGAGCAGTTCTTC.

This chain connects TRBV11-2 to TRBJ2-1, with D possibly TRBD1 on 5 matching bases. The germline V gene has CDR1 SGHAT and CDR2 FQNNGV. Trimming cost V 2 bases and J 6 bases, with 14 bases left between them. This CDR3 is 15 amino acids long. This CDR3 is CASSLQGTWANEQFF. CDR3 nucleotide sequence: TGTGCCAGCAGCTTACAGGGAACCTGGGCCAATGAGCAGTTCTTC.

This clonotype was seen only a few times. The chain joins TRBV6-6 to TRBJ1-1; no clear D gene. The CDR3 totals 15 residues. Germline V CDR1 and CDR2: MNHNY, SVGAGI (reference sequence). Trimming removed 0 bases at V and 9 bases at J, with 17 bases between. CDR3 region: CASSYSNLRFAQAFF. Written as DNA, the CDR3 is TGTGCCAGCAGTTACTCGAATCTGCGTTTCGCACAAGCTTTCTTT.

This chain uses TRBV2 with TRBJ1-4; D possibly corresponds to TRBD1 (5 bases). Per the germline V gene, CDR1 is SNHLY and CDR2 is FYNNEI. V was shortened by 7 bases and J by 7 bases, with 13 bases between the two germline ends. CDR3 size: 13 residues. The CDR3 region is CASTVQGSEKLFF. CDR3 bases: TGTGCCAGCACGGTTCAGGGAAGTGAAAAACTGTTTTTT.

With regard to this clonotype: This could be a read error, since a much larger clone is one nucleotide away. The genes are TRBV25-1 and TRBJ1-1; D not certain. CDR1 MGHDK and CDR2 SYGVNS come from the germline V gene. The CDR3 runs 11 residues. CDR3 nucleotide sequence: TGTGTCAGCAGTGCTACCGGCGAAGCTTTCTTT. Residues: CVSSATGEAFF.

This clonotype was observed a handful of times. The rearrangement uses TRBV6-5 and TRBJ1-2; a weak D match, TRBD1 (6 bases). The CDR3 is 14 residues long. Germline CDR1 is MNHEY and CDR2 is SVGAGI. The ends were cut back, 0 bases at V and 6 bases at J, with 11 bases in the middle. Here the CDR3 DNA reads TGTGCCAGCAGTTACTCGACAGGTTCGAATGGCTACACCTTC. It is translated as CASSYSTGSNGYTF.

This clonotype has a handful of counts. CDR3: CASSRGTAQETQYF. CDR3 nucleotides: TGTGCCAGCTCCCGGGGGACAGCCCAAGAGACCCAGTACTTC. This chain connects TRBV7-9 to TRBJ2-5; perhaps TRBD1 as D (7 bases). CDR3 size: 14 residues. CDR1 and CDR2 (germline): SEHNR, FQNEAQ (reference sequence). With 8 bases removed from V and 1 base from J, the gap between germline ends came to 14 bases.

This clonotype was counted between two and nine times. The V and J genes are TRBV29-1 and TRBJ2-2; D might be TRBD1 (5 bases). The CDR3 is made up of 14 amino acids. Trimming left V 3 bases short and J 6 bases short, with 14 bases between. Per germline, CDR1 SQVTM and CDR2 ANQGSEA. CDR3 in amino acids: CSVDAAGIAGELFF. The CDR3 DNA follows: TGCAGCGTTGACGCGGCAGGGATTGCCGGGGAGCTGTTTTTT.

Only a few counts were recorded for this clonotype. The V call is TRBV14, the J call TRBJ1-5; 8 bases are a match to TRBD1. The CDR3 is made up of 16 amino acids. Germline values: CDR1 SGHDN, CDR2 FVKESK. Trimming cost V 3 bases and J 6 bases; bases outside gene matches: 10. CDR3 loop: CASSQSRGREGQPQHF. In DNA form, the CDR3 reads TGTGCCAGCAGCCAGAGCAGGGGGCGCGAGGGTCAGCCCCAGCATTTT.

This clonotype was found a few times. This chain links TRBV10-3 with TRBJ2-1; TRBD2 aligns across 8 bases. Per germline, CDR1 ENHRY and CDR2 SYGVKD. This CDR3 contains 16 residues. Trimming at V came to 8 bases and at J to 0 bases, leaving 9 bases not matched to a gene. The CDR3, as DNA: TGTGCCATCCGCGCTAGCGGGTACAGCTCCTACAATGAGCAGTTCTTC. The encoded protein is CAIRASGYSSYNEQFF.

This clonotype was detected many times. The chain joins TRBV7-9 to TRBJ1-1, with TRBD1 identical over 7 bases. CDR1 is SEHNR, CDR2 FQNEAQ, per germline (reference sequence). Trimming at V came to 4 bases and at J to 8 bases, leaving 7 bases not matched to a gene. CDR3 length: 13 residues. The CDR3, as DNA: TGTGCCAGCAGCTCCGGGACAGAGCGCGAAGCTTTCTTT. Its translation: CASSSGTEREAFF.

This chain connects TRBV20-1 to TRBJ1-2; D ambiguous. Germline V gene lookup returns CDR1 DFQATT and CDR2 SNEGSKA (reference sequence). CDR3 size: 12 residues. V lost 5 bases and J 8 bases, leaving 15 bases between the germline ends. The CDR3 DNA sequence: TGCAGTGCTGGTAGCGTTCAAAAAGGCTACACCTTC. Its protein product is CSAGSVQKGYTF.

The rearrangement joins TRBV30 to TRBJ2-1; D assignment may be TRBD1 or TRBD2 (5 bases each). The germline V gene encodes CDR1 GTSNPN and CDR2 SVGIG (reference sequence). CDR3 size: 16 residues. The V gene lost 2 bases and the J gene lost 4 bases, with 18 bases spanning the gap. The DNA of the CDR3 is TGTGCCTGGAGTACCCAGGGCGGAGGTGTTTACAATGAGCAGTTCTTC. Translating gives CAWSTQGGGVYNEQFF.

The chain combines TRBV20-1 with TRBJ1-4; D ambiguous. CDR1 and CDR2 from the germline V gene are DFQATT and SNEGSKA (reference sequence). CDR3 length equals 13 residues. V lost 3 bases and J 4 bases, leaving 9 bases between the germline ends. The CDR3 bases are TGCAGTGCTAGGGGTCAGGATAATGAAAAACTGTTTTTT. It yields the protein CSARGQDNEKLFF.

J is TRBJ2-5 and V is TRBV18; the D gene is possibly TRBD2 (6 bases). CDR1 and CDR2 (germline): KGHSH, LQKENI. CDR3 length: 13 residues. V lost 5 bases, J lost 2 bases, and 9 bases lay in between. In DNA form, the CDR3 reads TGTGCCAGCTCAGTGACTAGGCAAGAGACCCAGTACTTC. Amino acids: CASSVTRQETQYF.

This clonotype was counted between two and nine times. V usage is TRBV5-1 and J usage is TRBJ2-7; 11 positions agree with TRBD1. V lost 4 bases to trimming and J lost 5 bases; unmatched junction nucleotides: 5. The CDR3 has 14 residues. Germline V gene sequence: CDR1 SGHRS, CDR2 YFSETQ. CDR3 DNA: TGCGCCAGCAGCGAGGGACAGGGGGTGCACGAGCAGTACTTC. Encoded protein: CASSEGQGVHEQYF.

The chain has TRBV5-6 and TRBJ2-1; D may correspond to TRBD1 or TRBD2 (6 bases each). This CDR3 has 16 amino acids. The germline CDR1 and CDR2 sequences are SGHDT and YYEEEE. V was clipped by 0 bases and J by 8 bases, with 18 bases between them. CDR3 in amino acids: CASSLANVRGADEQFF. Here the CDR3 DNA reads TGTGCCAGCAGCTTGGCCAATGTTAGGGGGGCCGATGAGCAGTTCTTC. Complete variable domain (other parts from reference TRBV5-6 and TRBJ2-1): DAGVTQSPTHLIKTRGQQVTLRCSPKSGHDTVSWYQQALGQGPQFIFQYYEEEERQRGNFPDRFSGHQFPNYSSELNVNALLLGDSALYLCASSLANVRGADEQFFGPGTRLTVL.

The rearrangement joins TRBV29-1 to TRBJ2-1; D might be TRBD1 or TRBD2, each matching 5 bases. CDR3 length equals 13 residues. V shed 3 bases and J shed 5 bases, with 11 bases lying between them. Germline V CDR1 and CDR2: SQVTM, ANQGSEA. CDR3 DNA sequence: TGCAGCGTTGACAGGGAGAGCGACAATGAGCAGTTCTTC. Its translation is CSVDRESDNEQFF.

This clonotype was detected ten times or more. V is TRBV6-1 and J is TRBJ2-5; D gene ambiguous. This CDR3 comprises 13 residues. V gave up 3 bases and J gave up 5 bases, with 10 bases separating them. CDR1 MNHNS and CDR2 SASEGT come from the germline V gene. The CDR3 DNA is TGTGCCAGCAGTGAGCTGGTGGTCGAGACCCAGTACTTC. This sequence encodes CASSELVVETQYF.

This clonotype was found a few times. The chain joins TRBV20-1 to TRBJ2-3; the match to TRBD1 covers 8 bases. V was clipped by 5 bases and J by 2 bases; unmatched bases: 3. Germline V CDR1 and CDR2: DFQATT, SNEGSKA (reference sequence). This CDR3 has 13 residues. The CDR3 sequence: CSAHRGDTDTQYF. The CDR3 bases are TGCAGTGCTCACAGGGGGGACACAGATACGCAGTATTTT.

The gene calls are TRBV14 and TRBJ2-5; D tentatively fits TRBD1 or TRBD2 (5 bases each). The ends were cut back, 4 bases at V and 6 bases at J, with 15 bases in the middle. The V gene's germline CDR1 is SGHDN and CDR2 FVKESK. CDR3 size: 14 residues. The CDR3 here is CASSPGRRLQTQYF. The CDR3 DNA sequence: TGTGCCAGCAGCCCGGGGCGCAGGCTGCAGACCCAGTACTTC.

This clonotype was recorded a few times. This chain links TRBV12-3 or TRBV12-4 with TRBJ1-2; D gene uncertain. The CDR3 extends over 12 amino acids. The ends were cut back, 11 bases at V and 1 base at J, with 11 bases in the middle. The CDR3 reads CAVHVLNYGYTF. CDR3 in DNA: TGTGCCGTACACGTTCTTAACTATGGCTACACCTTC.

This chain connects TRBV10-3 to TRBJ1-1; TRBD1 matches 9 bases. The V gene's germline CDR1 is ENHRY and CDR2 SYGVKD. The CDR3 runs 16 residues. Losses at the gene ends were 3 bases for V and 7 bases for J; bases not matched to a gene: 12. CDR3 protein: CAISDTGQGDGSEAFF. The CDR3 bases are TGTGCCATCAGTGACACGGGACAGGGCGACGGCAGTGAAGCTTTCTTT.

This clonotype was found a few times. The V call is TRBV11-2, the J call TRBJ1-3; D remains ambiguous. The CDR3 totals 15 residues. The V end was cut by 5 bases, the J end by 3 bases, with 14 bases between. From germline, CDR1 is SGHAT and CDR2 FQNNGV. This chain's CDR3 is CASSRVGGNGNTIYF. The CDR3 DNA is TGTGCCAGCAGCCGGGTGGGAGGAAATGGAAACACCATATATTTT.

The chain has TRBV12-3 or TRBV12-4 and TRBJ2-1, with unresolved D. V was pared by 0 bases and J by 7 bases, with 13 bases between. This CDR3 contains 15 residues. The DNA of the CDR3 is TGTGCCAGCAGTTTAGCCGGTAGGGTTCGAAATGAGCAGTTCTTC. Translated, it gives CASSLAGRVRNEQFF.

This clonotype was recorded at least ten times. The gene calls are TRBV11-1 and TRBJ2-3, with TRBD2 as a possible D gene (6 bases). CDR1 is SGHAT, CDR2 FQDESV, per germline (reference sequence). The V end lost 3 bases, the J end lost 3 bases, and 10 bases lay between the germline ends. The CDR3 length is 14 residues. This chain's CDR3 is CASSLLARTDTQYF. The CDR3 DNA is TGTGCCAGCAGCTTGCTAGCGAGGACAGATACGCAGTATTTT.